The rows below give T cell receptor beta chains drawn from one sample of a study of blood T cells in healthy people across ages. TCRdb re-analysed the 5' RACE reads in MiXCR, keeping a single row per CDR3 protein. The sample lists 800,000 or so distinct CDR3 sequences, 62% seen once, with 28% in the top ten. The source material was blood. These receptors originate from a man aged 25-40 years in good health. The CDR3 runs from the conserved cysteine through the conserved F or W. Fields, in order: D gene, V gene, clone size, J gene, CDR3 protein, CDR3 DNA. The D gene is left open where the match is weak. Clone size, where shown, is once, few, many, or a class for clones that have expanded.

D: NA; V: TRBV20-1; size: many; J: TRBJ2-7; CDR3: CSAMEIYEQYF; DNA: TGCAGTGCCATGGAGATCTACGAGCAGTACTTC
D: NA; V: TRBV4-2; size: NA; J: TRBJ1-6; CDR3: CASSRLTDSPLHF; DNA: TGTGCCAGCAGCCGTCTGACAGACTCACCCCTCCACTTT
D: TRBD1; V: TRBV4-3; size: NA; J: TRBJ2-3; CDR3: CASSQDGTVTDTQYF; DNA: TGCGCCAGCAGCCAAGATGGGACAGTCACAGATACGCAGTATTTT
D: NA; V: TRBV7-2; size: NA; J: TRBJ2-7; CDR3: CASSSGTARGFYEQYF; DNA: TGTGCCAGCAGCTCTGGGACTGCTCGGGGGTTCTACGAGCAGTACTTC
D: TRBD2; V: TRBV27; size: NA; J: TRBJ2-3; CDR3: CASSITPGGPTSDTQYF; DNA: TGTGCCAGCAGTATAACCCCGGGGGGGCCTACGTCAGATACGCAGTATTTT
D: TRBD2; V: TRBV9; size: NA; J: TRBJ2-6; CDR3: CASSVELAGAYGANVLTF; DNA: TGTGCCAGCAGCGTAGAGCTAGCGGGGGCGTATGGGGCCAACGTCCTGACTTTC
D: TRBD2; V: TRBV10-2; size: NA; J: TRBJ2-7; CDR3: CASRKGLAAYEQYF; DNA: TGCGCCAGCAGGAAAGGGCTAGCGGCCTACGAGCAGTACTTC
D: NA; V: TRBV29-1; size: NA; J: TRBJ2-1; CDR3: CSVLTGSCNEQFF; DNA: TGCAGCGTCCTAACAGGGTCCTGCAATGAGCAGTTCTTC
D: NA; V: TRBV10-3; size: NA; J: TRBJ2-5; CDR3: CATLDISQETQYF; DNA: TGTGCCACACTAGACATTTCCCAAGAGACCCAGTACTTC
D: NA; V: TRBV4-3; size: NA; J: TRBJ2-7; CDR3: CASSQDRAYIAYEQYF; DNA: TGCGCCAGCAGCCAAGATCGCGCGTACATTGCCTACGAGCAGTACTTC
D: TRBD1; V: TRBV29-1; size: NA; J: TRBJ2-3; CDR3: CSVGDRADTQYF; DNA: TGCAGCGTTGGGGACAGAGCAGATACGCAGTATTTT
D: TRBD2; V: TRBV28; size: NA; J: TRBJ2-7; CDR3: CASHDSGGPAYEQYF; DNA: TGTGCCAGCCATGATAGCGGGGGGCCCGCCTACGAGCAGTACTTC
D: NA; V: TRBV12-3/TRBV12-4; size: NA; J: TRBJ2-7; CDR3: CASSLDGPGTYEQYF; DNA: TGTGCCAGCAGTTTAGATGGGCCGGGGACCTACGAGCAGTACTTC
D: TRBD2; V: TRBV27; size: NA; J: TRBJ2-5; CDR3: CASSLGLASETQYF; DNA: TGTGCCAGCAGTTTAGGACTAGCATCCGAGACCCAGTACTTC
D: NA; V: TRBV9; size: few; J: TRBJ2-7; CDR3: CASSLDAGYEQYF; DNA: TGTGCCAGCAGCCTGGACGCCGGCTACGAGCAGTACTTC
D: TRBD1; V: TRBV7-3; size: NA; J: TRBJ1-6; CDR3: CASSQRGAGGDSPLHF; DNA: TGTGCCAGCAGCCAAAGAGGGGCAGGGGGCGATTCACCCCTCCACTTT
D: NA; V: TRBV29-1; size: NA; J: TRBJ1-5; CDR3: CSVATGYRDQPQHF; DNA: TGCAGCGTTGCTACAGGGTACCGCGATCAGCCCCAGCATTTT
D: NA; V: TRBV3-1; size: NA; J: TRBJ1-4; CDR3: CASSQGAGIWEKLFF; DNA: TGTGCCAGCAGCCAAGGTGCCGGGATTTGGGAAAAACTGTTTTTT
D: NA; V: TRBV5-6; size: many; J: TRBJ2-7; CDR3: CASFTGNSGEQYF; DNA: TGTGCCAGCTTCACCGGGAACTCCGGCGAGCAGTACTTC
D: NA; V: TRBV6-5; size: NA; J: TRBJ1-2; CDR3: CASSYHGLYTF; DNA: TGTGCCAGCAGTTACCATGGCTTGTACACCTTC
D: NA; V: TRBV20-1; size: NA; J: TRBJ2-7; CDR3: CSARDLYDSYEQYF; DNA: TGCAGTGCTAGAGATCTCTACGACAGCTACGAGCAGTACTTC
D: NA; V: TRBV7-2; size: NA; J: TRBJ2-5; CDR3: CASSLVHARETQYF; DNA: TGTGCCAGCAGCTTGGTACACGCCAGAGAGACCCAGTACTTC
D: TRBD1; V: TRBV29-1; size: few; J: TRBJ2-7; CDR3: CSVESMDRIGEQYF; DNA: TGCAGCGTTGAATCTATGGACAGGATCGGCGAGCAGTACTTC
D: NA; V: TRBV9; size: NA; J: TRBJ1-2; CDR3: CASTTQGNYGYTF; DNA: TGTGCCAGCACCACTCAGGGGAACTATGGCTACACCTTC
D: NA; V: TRBV5-6; size: NA; J: TRBJ1-1; CDR3: CASSLGDYLNTEAFF; DNA: TGTGCCAGCAGCTTGGGGGACTACTTAAACACTGAAGCTTTCTTT
D: TRBD2; V: TRBV12-3/TRBV12-4; size: few; J: TRBJ2-1; CDR3: CASSMRGGNEQFF; DNA: TGTGCCAGCAGTATGCGGGGGGGCAATGAGCAGTTCTTC
D: NA; V: TRBV4-3; size: NA; J: TRBJ2-4; CDR3: CASSQDLGKEIQYF; DNA: TGCGCCAGCAGCCAAGATTTAGGGAAGGAGATCCAGTACTTC
D: TRBD1; V: TRBV20-1; size: NA; J: TRBJ1-2; CDR3: CSARDRTGGPYGYTF; DNA: TGCAGTGCTAGAGATCGGACAGGGGGGCCCTATGGCTACACCTTC
D: NA; V: TRBV6-1; size: few; J: TRBJ2-1; CDR3: CASSGVGSWDEQFF; DNA: TGTGCCAGCAGTGGAGTAGGTAGCTGGGATGAGCAGTTCTTC
D: NA; V: TRBV2; size: NA; J: TRBJ2-5; CDR3: CASRQRSGLETQYF; DNA: TGTGCCAGCCGCCAACGGTCAGGGTTGGAGACCCAGTACTTC
D: NA; V: TRBV28; size: NA; J: TRBJ2-1; CDR3: CASYGELAGYPNEQFF; DNA: TGTGCCAGCTACGGGGAACTAGCAGGGTATCCCAATGAGCAGTTCTTC
D: NA; V: TRBV5-1; size: once; J: TRBJ1-2; CDR3: CTSSLGPAGGYTF; DNA: TGCACCAGCAGCTTAGGACCGGCGGGAGGCTACACCTTC
D: NA; V: TRBV7-2; size: NA; J: TRBJ2-5; CDR3: CASTVRGEETQYF; DNA: TGTGCCAGCACCGTAAGGGGGGAAGAGACCCAGTACTTC
D: NA; V: TRBV25-1; size: NA; J: TRBJ1-6; CDR3: CASSYAFNGSPLHF; DNA: TGTGCCAGCAGCTATGCCTTTAATGGCTCACCCCTCCACTTT
D: NA; V: TRBV9; size: NA; J: TRBJ1-4; CDR3: CATPGGTDEKLFF; DNA: TGTGCCACCCCGGGGGGAACAGATGAAAAACTGTTTTTT
D: TRBD2; V: TRBV4-2; size: NA; J: TRBJ2-7; CDR3: CASSQQTTSGGPYEQYF; DNA: TGTGCCAGCAGCCAGCAAACTACTAGCGGGGGGCCCTATGAGCAGTACTTC
D: TRBD1; V: TRBV24-1; size: once; J: TRBJ2-5; CDR3: CATSDTGGSETQYF; DNA: TGTGCCACCAGTGATACAGGGGGCTCGGAGACCCAGTACTTC
D: TRBD1; V: TRBV4-1; size: NA; J: TRBJ2-5; CDR3: CASRQSGTALETQYF; DNA: TGCGCCAGCAGGCAATCCGGGACAGCCCTAGAGACCCAGTACTTC
D: NA; V: TRBV29-1; size: NA; J: TRBJ1-2; CDR3: CSVDLGGVGLGYTF; DNA: TGCAGCGTTGACCTAGGGGGTGTCGGTCTTGGCTACACCTTC
D: TRBD2; V: TRBV6-5; size: once; J: TRBJ2-1; CDR3: CASSYSTSPNEQFF; DNA: TGTGCCAGCAGTTACTCGACTAGCCCCAATGAGCAGTTCTTC
D: NA; V: TRBV7-9; size: NA; J: TRBJ2-7; CDR3: CASSPPPLTDEQYF; DNA: TGTGCCAGCAGCCCGCCCCCGTTAACAGACGAGCAGTACTTC
D: TRBD1; V: TRBV28; size: once; J: TRBJ2-7; CDR3: CASGRHPGGYEQYF; DNA: TGTGCCAGCGGCAGGCATCCAGGGGGCTACGAGCAGTACTTC
D: TRBD2; V: TRBV9; size: few; J: TRBJ2-7; CDR3: CASSVSGGTEQYF; DNA: TGTGCCAGCAGCGTCTCGGGGGGGACCGAGCAGTACTTC
D: NA; V: TRBV7-3; size: NA; J: TRBJ2-1; CDR3: CASSLYRGGRSYNEQFF; DNA: TGTGCCAGCAGCTTGTATCGGGGAGGTCGCTCCTACAATGAGCAGTTCTTC
D: NA; V: TRBV29-1; size: NA; J: TRBJ2-3; CDR3: CSVGQSTDTQYF; DNA: TGCAGCGTGGGCCAGAGCACAGATACGCAGTATTTT
D: TRBD2; V: TRBV2; size: few; J: TRBJ2-1; CDR3: CASRTSGGAVYNEQFF; DNA: TGTGCCAGCAGGACCAGCGGGGGGGCCGTTTACAATGAGCAGTTCTTC
D: TRBD2; V: TRBV10-3; size: NA; J: TRBJ2-7; CDR3: CAISEKTSAYEQYF; DNA: TGTGCCATCAGTGAGAAAACTAGCGCCTACGAGCAGTACTTC